The 10 T cell receptor beta chains reported below all come from one sample, sequenced in a study of molecular identifiers for immune sequencing clone quantification. TCRdb reprocessed the PCR reads via MiXCR and lists one record per CDR3 protein. The sample yields about 510,000 distinct CDR3 sequences, 20% to 25% seen once. The sample taken for sequencing was naive CD8+ T cells from blood, with Jurkat cell RNA spiked in. The subset is: FACS-sorted CD8+CD4-CCR7+CD45RA+ naive T cells. The receptor set was obtained from a human donor in good health. Some libraries in this study had Jurkat cell RNA spiked in.

This clonotype was seen a handful of times. This chain connects TRBV7-6 to TRBJ2-7; weak D call: TRBD1 (7 bases). This CDR3 region has 20 residues. V was clipped by 4 bases and J by 0 bases, with 28 bases between them. CDR1 is SGHVS, CDR2 FNYEAQ, per germline. CDR3 nucleotide sequence: TGTGCCAGCAGCTCGCTTAGGCCCCCCGGCGGGACAGCCCTCTCCTACGAGCAGTACTTC. It codes for CASSSLRPPGGTALSYEQYF.

Ten or more counts support this clonotype. V is TRBV30 and J is TRBJ1-3, with D unclear. Germline lookup yields CDR1 GTSNPN and CDR2 SVGIG (reference sequence). The V end was cut by 4 bases, the J end by 3 bases, with 10 bases between. The CDR3 runs 13 residues. CDR3 coding DNA: TGTGCCTGGACAGAAGTCTTTGGAAACACCATATATTTT. It encodes CAWTEVFGNTIYF.

The V call is TRBV14, the J call TRBJ2-7, with a weak D call TRBD1 (5 bases). Germline-derived CDR1 and CDR2 are SGHDN and FVKESK. CDR3 length: 15 residues. The V and J ends lost 4 bases and 6 bases respectively, with 19 bases between them. CDR3 sequence: CASSPPWGGTCEQYF. The CDR3 coding sequence is TGTGCCAGCAGCCCTCCCTGGGGCGGAACCTGCGAGCAGTACTTC. Filled out from reference TRBV14 and TRBJ2-7, the complete variable domain reads EAGVTQFPSHSVIEKGQTVTLRCDPISGHDNLYWYRRVMGKEIKFLLHFVKESKQDESGMPNNRFLAERTGGTYSTLKVQPAELEDSGVYFCASSPPWGGTCEQYFGPGTRLTVT.

This clonotype was counted only a few times. V gene TRBV2 combines with J gene TRBJ2-7, with D possibly TRBD1 on 8 matching bases. Germline V gene data show CDR1 as SNHLY and CDR2 as FYNNEI. This CDR3 is built from 13 residues. V was clipped by 8 bases and J by 4 bases, with 15 bases between them. The CDR3 DNA reads TGTGCCAGCGTAGGACAGGGAGGGTACGAGCAGTACTTC. Protein: CASVGQGGYEQYF.

The V call is TRBV6-2 or TRBV6-3, the J call TRBJ1-4; 7 bases are a match to TRBD1. Germline V gene data show CDR1 as MNHEY and CDR2 as SVGEGT. The CDR3 runs to 17 residues. Unmatched junction bases numbered 9, after V lost 5 bases and J lost 0 bases. The CDR3 sequence is CASSAMEGTATNEKLFF. CDR3 DNA sequence: TGTGCCAGCAGTGCCATGGAAGGGACAGCAACTAATGAAAAACTGTTTTTT.

This clonotype was counted ten times or more. J is TRBJ2-5 and V is TRBV23-1; D remains ambiguous. TRBV23-1 is sorted into the ORF group, with uncertain function. This CDR3 spans 14 amino acids. Trimming left V 0 bases short and J 9 bases short, with 14 bases between. CDR3 residues: CASSQSGVQRPQYF. The CDR3 DNA reads TGCGCCAGCAGTCAATCTGGCGTCCAGAGACCCCAGTACTTC.

A remark on this clonotype: At one of its ends the junction is not consistent with the germline gene, which may arise from a read error. This rearrangement joins TRBV5-6 to TRBJ1-1; D remains ambiguous. The V gene's germline CDR1 is SGHDT and CDR2 YYEEEE. The CDR3 is made up of 14 amino acids. In nucleotides, the CDR3 is TGTGCCAGCAGCCCTAATCAGTGGAGGACTGCAGCTTTCTTT. This gives the protein CASSPNQWRTAAFF.

Many counts were recorded for this clonotype. This chain joins TRBV12-3 or TRBV12-4 and TRBJ2-7; 7 bases agree with TRBD1. J was trimmed by 4 bases and V by 5 bases; bases with no gene match: 8. CDR3 length: 14 amino acids. The CDR3 DNA sequence: TGTGCCAGCAGTGCTGGGACAGTCGAATACGAGCAGTACTTC. Amino acid sequence: CASSAGTVEYEQYF.

This clonotype was observed a few times. This chain uses TRBV20-1 with TRBJ2-7; tentative D call: TRBD2 (5 bases). V was trimmed by 6 bases and J by 0 bases, leaving 12 bases between them. The CDR3 runs to 13 residues. CDR1 is DFQATT and CDR2 is SNEGSKA in the germline V gene (reference sequence). CDR3 sequence: CSAPQRSSYEQYF. In nucleotides, the CDR3 is TGCAGTGCACCACAGCGGAGCTCCTACGAGCAGTACTTC.

As regards this clonotype: A much larger clone sits a single nucleotide away, making a read error possible. The chain combines TRBV9 with TRBJ2-5; D is undetermined. CDR1 and CDR2 (germline): SGDLS, YYNGEE. The CDR3 is 14 residues long. The CDR3 is CASSVGYGQATQYF. The CDR3, as DNA: TGTGCCAGCAGCGTAGGGTACGGCCAAGCGACCCAGTACTTC.